These T cell receptor beta chains were read from a single sample in a study of T cells expressing NK-cell markers. One entry per CDR3 protein, without DNA, is what TCRdb gives after re-calling the 5' RACE reads. The repertoire table contains about 460,000 distinct CDR3 sequences. Sequenced input: blood T cells: a sorted CD56 or NKG2C T cell subset, CD4+ or CD8+ T cells, or bulk PBMC T cells (not recorded which). Receptors were obtained from a woman aged 45-65 years in good health. Both conserved end residues are part of each CDR3. The order of the fields is J gene, V gene, CDR3 protein.

TRBJ1-5	TRBV18	CASSPGDSNQPQHF
TRBJ1-5	TRBV3-1	CASSPTGEGQPQHF
TRBJ2-3	TRBV4-1	CASREEGGTDTQYF
TRBJ2-3	TRBV28	CASSSPEWNIGTQYF
TRBJ2-7	TRBV6-5	CASKGRPSSYEQYF
TRBJ2-3	TRBV7-6	CASSLGGSVGADTQYF
TRBJ2-3	TRBV7-9	CASSLAMGVSTDTQYF
TRBJ1-2	TRBV10-3	CAIFQVLVNGYTF
TRBJ1-5	TRBV30	CAWSVGGVYSNQPQHF
TRBJ2-2	TRBV7-8	CASSLVGGLAPTGELFF
TRBJ1-3	TRBV12-3/TRBV12-4	CASSFNIGNTIYF
TRBJ2-3	TRBV4-1	CASSQGGVSAQYF
TRBJ2-2	TRBV5-4	CASSFGTAGELFF
TRBJ2-5	TRBV10-3	CAISRNAGGEETQYF
TRBJ1-1	TRBV6-6	CASSLRGTSHTEAFF